This record covers a single TCR beta chain. The entry originates in a study of human T cells and chemical hapten exposure. One entry per CDR3 protein results from TCRdb running MiXCR on the RACE reads. The sample has 95,000 to 150,000 distinct CDR3 sequences, approximately 10% seen once. V was trimmed by 0 bases and J by 3 bases, leaving 11 bases between them. The CDR3 length is 15 residues. The V gene's germline CDR1 is MNHEY and CDR2 SVGEGT. The sample's time point: patch test 3, about 24 weeks after DPC sensitization. The treatment: therapeutic diphenylcyclopropenone sensitization with weekly scalp DPC.

The sequencing here drew on whole blood, taken in connection with sensitization to the hapten diphenylcyclopropenone (DPC). The rearrangement joins TRBV6-2 or TRBV6-3 to TRBJ1-2; no reliable D call. The source is a woman between 45 and 60 years old with alopecia areata. Some clones in this sample may be carry-over from other donors' samples. The CDR3 DNA sequence: TGTGCCAGCAGTTACTCGAGAGGGAGAGACTATGGCTACACCTTC. Translation: CASSYSRGRDYGYTF.